Each of the 9 T cell receptor beta chains below was sequenced from the same sample in a study of T cells in women clearing cervical HPV infection. Clones were read by immunoSEQ multiplex PCR, and TCRdb kept only the in-frame ones, dropping some. This sample's clone table lists more than 45,000 clones. Sequenced: blood buffy coat. The receptors here all came from a woman between 18 and 75 years old with a cervical HPV16 infection that either progressed to CIN3+ or cleared (not recorded which).

Remarks on this clone: The CDR3 extends 3 residues past the end of the read, so its final part is completed from the germline J gene. The chain recombines TRBV28 with TRBJ2-7; 8 bases fit TRBD1. Trimming cost V 5 bases and J 3 bases; bases outside gene matches: 9. This CDR3 has 15 amino acids. CDR1 is MDHEN and CDR2 is SYDVKM in the germline V gene. The CDR3 loop reads CASSPPGQAYYEQYF. Partial CDR3 DNA: TGTGCCAGCAGTCCCCCGGGACAGGCGTACTACGAG. Looking up the rest from reference TRBV28 and TRBJ2-7 gives the full variable domain: DVKVTQSSRYLVKRTGEKVFLECVQDMDHENMFWYRQDPGLGLRLIYFSYDVKMKEKGDIPEGYSVSREKKERFSLILESASTNQTSMYLCASSPPGQAYYEQYFGPGTRLTVT.

Comment on this clone: Coverage ceases 3 residues before the CDR3 finishes, and the germline J gene fills in the end. The rearrangement joins TRBV5-1 to TRBJ1-6; D may be TRBD1 (6 bases). V lost 4 bases and J lost 5, with 16 bases in between. The length of the CDR3 is 16 residues. Germline V CDR1 and CDR2: SGHRS, YFSETQ. The DNA read from the CDR3 is TGCGCCAGCAGCCCTCGGGGGGCCGGGGATAATTCACCC. Translated, it gives CASSPRGAGDNSP. The entire CDR3 sequence reads CASSPRGAGDNSPLHF.

On this clone: The read ends 3 residues shy of where the CDR3 ends; the end is completed using the germline J gene. This chain joins TRBV20-1 and TRBJ2-3, with 8 bases matching TRBD1. The CDR3 is 19 residues long. V lost 0 bases and J lost 4; bases outside the gene matches: 18. The V gene's germline CDR1 is DFQATT and CDR2 SNEGSKA (reference sequence). CDR3 loop: CSARDFSGGLTSSPDTQYF. CDR3 DNA, as far as it was read: TGCAGTGCTAGAGATTTTTCAGGGGGCTTAACTAGCAGCCCAGATACG.

Remarks on this clone: The missing CDR3 end, 3 residues past where the read stops, is filled in from the germline J gene. The chain is built from TRBV12-3 or TRBV12-4 and TRBJ1-1; 7 positions match TRBD1. The ends lost 6 bases at V and 2 bases at J; junction bases unmatched: 9. The CDR3 contains 15 residues. This chain's CDR3 is CASRKRRTGNTEAFF. CDR3 bases read: TGTGCCAGCAGAAAGCGTAGGACAGGAAACACTGAA.

As to this clone: Sequencing ends 3 residues short of the CDR3 end; the germline J gene provides the rest. The chain links TRBV30 to TRBJ1-5; 9 bases map to TRBD1. The CDR3 is 16 residues long. Losses at the gene ends were 3 bases for V and 2 bases for J; bases not matched to a gene: 8. Germline V lookup: CDR1 GTSNPN, CDR2 SVGIG (reference sequence). The CDR3 reads CAWSRDRVIGNQPQHF. The CDR3 DNA, read in part, is TGTGCCTGGAGCCGGGACAGGGTCATTGGCAATCAGCCC.

About this clone itself: The read gets to within 3 residues of the CDR3 end, and the germline J gene fills in the rest. The rearrangement links TRBV5-4 to TRBJ2-7; 10 bases line up with TRBD1. This CDR3 region has 13 residues. V trimming: 3 bases; J trimming: 3 bases; junction bases outside the gene matches: 0. CDR1 SGHNT and CDR2 YYREEE come from the germline V gene (reference sequence). The CDR3: CASSWTGGYEQYF. Incomplete CDR3 DNA: TGTGCCAGCAGCTGGACAGGGGGCTACGAG.

On this clone: The observed sequence ends 3 residues before the CDR3 terminus, with the missing tail filled in from the germline J gene. V usage is TRBV20-1 and J usage is TRBJ1-5; TRBD1 agrees at 8 bases. The CDR3 has 16 amino acids. Germline trimming cut 3 bases from V and 0 bases from J; bases unmatched to any gene: 7. Germline CDR1 reads DFQATT; CDR2 reads SNEGSKA (reference sequence). CDR3 amino acids: CSASTGGIYSNQPQHF. CDR3 DNA (partial): TGCAGTGCTAGCACAGGGGGAATTTATAGCAATCAGCCC.

With regard to this clone: The read stops 3 residues short of the end of the CDR3; the missing end is completed from the germline J gene. The chain recombines TRBV30 with TRBJ1-1; D may be TRBD1 (5 bases). This CDR3 spans 14 amino acids. Trimming removed 0 bases from V and 1 base from J, with 9 bases in between. The V gene's germline CDR1 is GTSNPN and CDR2 SVGIG (reference sequence). The CDR3 DNA, read in part, is TGTGCCTGGAGTGTCGGACACCCGAACACTGAA. Its protein is CAWSVGHPNTE. In full, the CDR3 reads CAWSVGHPNTEAFF.

For this clone: The sequence runs out 3 residues before the end of the CDR3; the remainder is reconstructed from the germline J gene. The chain couples TRBV5-1 to TRBJ2-2; 11 bases map to TRBD2. Germline-derived CDR1 and CDR2 are SGHRS and YFSETQ. V lost 5 bases to trimming and J lost 7 bases; unmatched junction nucleotides: 7. The length of the CDR3 is 15 residues. The CDR3: CASSWRLAGIGELFF. The CDR3 bases that were read are TGCGCCAGCAGTTGGAGACTAGCGGGGATCGGGGAG.